This T cell receptor beta chain was found in a study of radiotherapy plus CTLA-4 blockade in lung cancer. Study-level background: Objective responses occurred in around 18% of patients; about 31% had disease control. Study-wide findings and caveats: Tumor-origin TCR clones grew in blood after radiotherapy plus ipilimumab. The best predictor of response was reported to be early blood T cell clone dynamics, with interferon-beta.

With regard to this clone: Its antigen is still unknown.

V lost 5 bases and J lost 2, with 10 bases in between. CDR3 length: 14 residues. Germline loops: CDR1 LNHNV, CDR2 YYDKDF (reference sequence). TCRdb keeps only in-frame clones here, not all; method: immunoSEQ multiplex PCR. The repertoire holds around 80,000 clones, with roughly 80% as singletons. Each patient with chemo-refractory metastatic non-small-cell lung cancer was treated with focal radiation plus CTLA-4 blockade using ipilimumab. The receptor was isolated from a human donor with non-small cell lung cancer whose response to radiotherapy plus ipilimumab could not be evaluated. V is TRBV15 and J is TRBJ1-5; D is unclear. The source material was peripheral blood, sampled from a patient treated with radiotherapy plus ipilimumab. This chain's CDR3 is CATSPDPGNQPQHF. CDR3 nucleotides: TGTGCCACCAGCCCCGATCCGGGCAATCAGCCCCAGCATTTT.